This TCR beta chain came from a study of blood T cell repertoires in COVID-19. About the study: The origin of the acute and convalescent COVID-19 samples was the United States, Italy and Spain. T cells, B-cell-depleted T cells, or PBMCs supplied cDNA or gDNA.

How the authors handled the data: Amplification with reference gene primers provided the estimates of nucleated cell counts. Assay used: immunoSEQ multiplex PCR; TCRdb lists only in-frame clones, some missing. That table supplies the V and J calls and clone size; D and trimming were determined from the DNA. The sample yields approximately 300,000 clones, 85% to 90% seen once. Source material: peripheral blood. The sequence derives from a man aged 30 to 39 with acute or convalescent COVID-19.

The CDR3 region has the DNA TGTGCCTGGAGCAGGGATGGAAGTGAAAAACTGTTTTTT. It translates to CAWSRDGSEKLFF. The V gene is TRBV30, the J gene TRBJ1-4; D is perhaps TRBD1 (5 bases). The CDR3 has 13 amino acids. Trimming removed 3 bases from V and 7 bases from J, with 12 bases in between. Germline V gene sequence: CDR1 GTSNPN, CDR2 SVGIG (reference sequence).